Each of the 14 T cell receptor beta chains below was sequenced from the same sample in a study of CD8+ T cells in alopecia areata. cDNA reverse transcribed from extracted RNA served as the sequencing template. The method was immunoSEQ multiplex PCR; TCRdb's version includes in-frame clones alone and lacks a portion of them. The data show approximately 99,000 clones, approximately 61% seen once. Sample: NKG2D-low CD8+ T cells sorted from blood. Receptors originate from a human donor with alopecia areata.

This clone was seen only a few times. The chain employs TRBV4-1 and TRBJ1-3; D remains ambiguous. The CDR3 has 15 amino acids. Germline V gives CDR1 MGHRA, CDR2 YSYEKL. V gave up 1 base and J gave up 0 bases, with 7 bases separating them. DNA of the CDR3: TGCGCCAGCAGCCAAGGGGATTCCTCTGGAAACACCATATATTTT. Translated: CASSQGDSSGNTIYF.

The chain is built from TRBV11-2 and TRBJ2-7; no clear D gene. The CDR3 spans 12 residues. The V gene lost 2 bases and the J gene lost 4 bases, with 6 bases spanning the gap. Germline CDR1 is SGHAT and CDR2 is FQNNGV. CDR3 protein: CASSLPSYEQYF. The DNA of the CDR3 is TGTGCCAGCAGCTTACCTTCTTACGAGCAGTACTTC.

In the case of this clone: Other DNA sequences in this sample translate to the same CDR3. The rearrangement links TRBV29-1 to TRBJ1-4; tentative D call: TRBD1 (5 bases). This CDR3 is 15 amino acids long. Germline-derived CDR1 and CDR2 are SQVTM and ANQGSEA. V was shortened by 4 bases and J by 4 bases, with 16 bases between the two germline ends. The DNA of the CDR3 is TGCAGCGTTGCCGGAACGGGGCAGCTTAATGAAAAACTGTTTTTT. It is translated as CSVAGTGQLNEKLFF.

This rearrangement joins TRBV4-1 to TRBJ1-5, with 12 bases matching TRBD1. The CDR3 has 15 residues. The V and J ends lost 6 bases and 7 bases, in that order; junction bases with no gene match: 7. Germline assignment: CDR1 MGHRA and CDR2 YSYEKL. CDR3 nucleotides: TGCGCCAGCAGACCCGGGACAGGGGGCTTGCAGCCCCAGCATTTT. Translation gives CASRPGTGGLQPQHF.

The chain recombines TRBV5-1 with TRBJ2-7; D call uncertain. The CDR3 contains 14 residues. CDR1 and CDR2 (germline): SGHRS, YFSETQ. Trimming left V 4 bases short and J 0 bases short, with 11 bases between. Here the CDR3 reads CASSVFSGSYEQYF. The CDR3 DNA reads TGCGCCAGCAGCGTATTTTCCGGCTCCTACGAGCAGTACTTC.

The chain carries TRBV2 and TRBJ2-7, with a tentative D call TRBD2 (5 bases). The V end lost 4 bases, the J end lost 5 bases, and 18 bases lay between the germline ends. Per germline, CDR1 SNHLY and CDR2 FYNNEI. The CDR3 totals 15 residues. CDR3 region: CASSVWPSPSNEQYF. The CDR3 nucleotides are TGTGCCAGCAGTGTGTGGCCTAGCCCCAGTAACGAGCAGTACTTC.

This chain connects TRBV27 to TRBJ1-2, with TRBD1 as a possible D gene (5 bases). Germline CDR1 MNHEY, CDR2 SMNVEV (reference sequence). The CDR3 consists of 17 residues. V was cut by 1 base and J by 6 bases, with 21 bases left in between. The CDR3 DNA reads TGTGCCAGCAGTTTATGGGGCAGGGCCACACCTAAAGATGGCTACACCTTC. This sequence encodes CASSLWGRATPKDGYTF.

This clone was detected a few times. This chain links TRBV7-9 with TRBJ2-7, with 7 bases fitting TRBD2. V was clipped by 6 bases and J by 2 bases; unmatched bases: 7. Germline V lookup: CDR1 SEHNR, CDR2 FQNEAQ (reference sequence). CDR3 length equals 14 residues. CDR3 nucleotide sequence: TGTGCCAGCAGTGATAGCGGGCCGACCTACGAGCAGTACTTC. It yields the protein CASSDSGPTYEQYF.

There are a few counts of this clone. The CDR3 here is CASKIGTAAPGELFF. CDR3 nucleotides: TGTGCCAGTAAGATTGGGACCGCGGCCCCCGGGGAGCTGTTTTTT. This rearrangement joins TRBV19 to TRBJ2-2, with D tentatively TRBD1 or TRBD2 (5 bases each). This CDR3 is 15 amino acids long. Germline CDR1 and CDR2: LNHDA and SQIVND (reference sequence). The germline V and J ends were trimmed by 7 bases and 6 bases, with 18 bases remaining between them.

The rearrangement uses TRBV9 and TRBJ2-7; possibly TRBD2 for D (6 bases). The CDR3 extends over 13 amino acids. The V gene's germline CDR1 is SGDLS and CDR2 YYNGEE. The V and J ends lost 4 bases and 6 bases respectively, with 14 bases between them. The CDR3 is CASSPAGGGEQYF. CDR3 nucleotide sequence: TGTGCCAGCAGCCCCGCCGGGGGAGGCGAGCAGTACTTC.

This chain links TRBV7-6 with TRBJ2-7; the D gene could be TRBD1 or TRBD2 (5 bases each). With 5 bases removed from V and 1 base from J, the gap between germline ends came to 15 bases. Germline CDR1 is SGHVS and CDR2 is FNYEAQ. The length of the CDR3 is 15 residues. The CDR3 reads CASSPGTGVSYEQYF. CDR3 nucleotides: TGTGCCAGCAGCCCCGGGACCGGCGTATCCTACGAGCAGTACTTC.

This clone was seen more than once but under ten times. The rearrangement uses TRBV13 and TRBJ1-4; no reliable D call. CDR1 and CDR2 from the germline V gene are PRHDT and FYEKMQ (reference sequence). The CDR3 has 14 amino acids. V was pared by 4 bases and J by 0 bases, with 6 bases between. CDR3 region: CASSYRATNEKLFF. The CDR3, as DNA: TGTGCCAGCAGCTACAGAGCAACTAATGAAAAACTGTTTTTT.

The CDR3 here is CASAMPTPSNTEAFF. The CDR3 DNA reads TGTGCCAGCGCAATGCCGACTCCCTCGAACACTGAAGCTTTCTTT. The chain is built from TRBV13 and TRBJ1-1; D gene ambiguous. Germline values: CDR1 PRHDT, CDR2 FYEKMQ (reference sequence). The V gene lost 8 bases and the J gene lost 1 base, with 17 bases spanning the gap. The CDR3 is 15 amino acids.

This chain uses TRBV2 with TRBJ2-7, with 9 bases identical to TRBD1. The V segment lost 7 bases and the J segment 3 bases; nucleotides outside the gene matches: 4. This CDR3 has 13 residues. Germline-derived CDR1 and CDR2 are SNHLY and FYNNEI. The DNA for the CDR3 is TGTGCCAGCATCGGACAGGGGATCTACGAGCAGTACTTC. It codes for CASIGQGIYEQYF.